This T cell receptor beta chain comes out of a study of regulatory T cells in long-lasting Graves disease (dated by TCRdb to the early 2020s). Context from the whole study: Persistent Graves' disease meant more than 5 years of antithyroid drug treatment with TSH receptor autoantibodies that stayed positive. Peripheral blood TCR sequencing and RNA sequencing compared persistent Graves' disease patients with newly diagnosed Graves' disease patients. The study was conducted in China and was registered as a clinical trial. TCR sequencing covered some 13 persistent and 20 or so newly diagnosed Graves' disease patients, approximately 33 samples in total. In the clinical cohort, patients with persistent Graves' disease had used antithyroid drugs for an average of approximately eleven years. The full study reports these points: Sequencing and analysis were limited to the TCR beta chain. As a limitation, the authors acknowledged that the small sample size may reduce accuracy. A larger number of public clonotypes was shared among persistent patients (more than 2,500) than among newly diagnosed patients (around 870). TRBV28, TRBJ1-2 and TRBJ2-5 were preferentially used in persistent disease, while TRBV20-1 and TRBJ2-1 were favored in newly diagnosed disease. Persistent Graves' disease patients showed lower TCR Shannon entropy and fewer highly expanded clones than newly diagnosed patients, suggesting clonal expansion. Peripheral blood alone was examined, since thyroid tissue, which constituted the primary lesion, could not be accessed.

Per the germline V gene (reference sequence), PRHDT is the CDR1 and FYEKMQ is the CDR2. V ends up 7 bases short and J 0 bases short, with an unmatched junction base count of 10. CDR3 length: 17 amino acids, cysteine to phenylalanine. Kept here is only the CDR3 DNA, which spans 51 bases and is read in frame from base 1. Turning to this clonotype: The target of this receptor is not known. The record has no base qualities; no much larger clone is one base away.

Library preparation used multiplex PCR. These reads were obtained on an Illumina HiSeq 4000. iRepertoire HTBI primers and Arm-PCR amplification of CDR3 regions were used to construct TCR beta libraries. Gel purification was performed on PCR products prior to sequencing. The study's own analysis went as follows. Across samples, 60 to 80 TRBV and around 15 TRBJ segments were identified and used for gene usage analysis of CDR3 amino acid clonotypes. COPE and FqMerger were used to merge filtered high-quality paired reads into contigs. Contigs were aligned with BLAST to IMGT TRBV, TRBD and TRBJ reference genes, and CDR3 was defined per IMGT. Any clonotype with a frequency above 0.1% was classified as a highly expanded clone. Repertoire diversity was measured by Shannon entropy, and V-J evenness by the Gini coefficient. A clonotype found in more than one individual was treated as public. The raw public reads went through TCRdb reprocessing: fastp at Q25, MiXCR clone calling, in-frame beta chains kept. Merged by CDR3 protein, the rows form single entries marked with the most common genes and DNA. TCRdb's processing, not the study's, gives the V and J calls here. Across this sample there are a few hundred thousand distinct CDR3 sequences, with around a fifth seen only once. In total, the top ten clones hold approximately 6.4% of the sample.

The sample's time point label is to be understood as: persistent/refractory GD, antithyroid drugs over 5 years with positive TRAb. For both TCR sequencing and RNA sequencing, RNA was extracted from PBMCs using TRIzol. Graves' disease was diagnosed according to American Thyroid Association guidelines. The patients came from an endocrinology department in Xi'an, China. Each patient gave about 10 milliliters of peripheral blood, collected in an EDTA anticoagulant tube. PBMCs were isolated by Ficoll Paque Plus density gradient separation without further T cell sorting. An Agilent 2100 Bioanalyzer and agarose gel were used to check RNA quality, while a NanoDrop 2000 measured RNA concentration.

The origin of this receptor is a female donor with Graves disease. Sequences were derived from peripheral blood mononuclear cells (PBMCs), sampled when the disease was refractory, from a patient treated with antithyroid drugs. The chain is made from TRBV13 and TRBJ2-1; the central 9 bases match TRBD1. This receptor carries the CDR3 CASTPTPTGGSYNEQFF. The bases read TGTGCCAGCACCCCCACCCCGACAGGGGGCTCCTACAATGAGCAGTTCTTC.